What follows is one T cell receptor (beta chain) and its context. The antigen is not known. This entry comes from a study of cytomegalovirus exposure and HLA in healthy donors. General study points: Later analysis found that TCR beta chains associated with HLA were more clonally expanded than other, equally common chains. A later analysis linked a missense variant in DCLRE1C to the trimming of TCR beta V and J genes.

Primers: 60 Vbeta forward and 13 Jbeta reverse. Original processing notes: An analysis performed later counted 72 million or so unique TCR beta chains (around 11 million of them shared). Some clones are missing from TCRdb's copy, which holds only in-frame ones; the method was immunoSEQ multiplex PCR. The DNA gave D and trimming, while V, J and clone size come from that table. The sample carries some 65,000 clones, roughly 80% recorded once. Germline CDR1 is MDHEN and CDR2 is SYDVKM. The CDR3 runs to 13 residues. The V and J ends lost 5 bases and 2 bases, in that order; junction bases with no gene match: 1.

Source material: PBMCs. The chain couples TRBV28 to TRBJ2-5, with 8 nucleotides matching TRBD2. The origin of this receptor is a girl between 5 and 17 years old in good health and CMV-seropositive. The CDR3: CASSPSGQETQYF. The CDR3 DNA is TGTGCCAGCAGTCCTAGCGGGCAAGAGACCCAGTACTTC.